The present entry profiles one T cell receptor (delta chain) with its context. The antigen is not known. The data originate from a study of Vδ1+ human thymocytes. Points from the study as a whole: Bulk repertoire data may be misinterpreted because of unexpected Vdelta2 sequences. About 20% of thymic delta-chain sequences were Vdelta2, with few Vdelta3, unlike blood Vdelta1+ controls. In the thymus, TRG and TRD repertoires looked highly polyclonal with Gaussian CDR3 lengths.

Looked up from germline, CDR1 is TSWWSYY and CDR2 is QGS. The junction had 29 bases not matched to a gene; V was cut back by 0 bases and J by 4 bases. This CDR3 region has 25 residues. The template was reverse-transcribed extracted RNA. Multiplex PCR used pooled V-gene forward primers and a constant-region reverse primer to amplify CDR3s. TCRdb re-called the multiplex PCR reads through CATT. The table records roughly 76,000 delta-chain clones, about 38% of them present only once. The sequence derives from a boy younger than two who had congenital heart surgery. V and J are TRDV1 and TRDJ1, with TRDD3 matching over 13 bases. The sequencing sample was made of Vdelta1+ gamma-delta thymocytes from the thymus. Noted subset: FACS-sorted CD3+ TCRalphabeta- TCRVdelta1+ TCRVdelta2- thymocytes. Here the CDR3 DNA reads TGTGCTCTTGGGGAACTTTGTGACTGTCTGGCCGAAAAGTACTGGGGGATACGACGGGGCGATAAACTCATCTTT. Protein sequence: CALGELCDCLAEKYWGIRRGDKLIF.